This T cell receptor beta chain was identified in a study of read filtering for tumor transcriptome and immune sequencing. Looking at the study overall: TCR-mapped reads were about 4.05 to 11 million with IR-seq versus roughly 80 to 1,300 with RNA-seq.

Trimming pared 10 bases from V and 3 bases from J, leaving 15 bases between. Germline-derived CDR1 and CDR2 are MNHEY and SVGAGI. The CDR3 has 13 residues. This clonotype was counted many times. Molecular barcoded adaptors covering alpha/delta and beta/gamma chains were used on approximately 400 ng RNA. Using its own MiXCR run on the reads, TCRdb lists one record per CDR3 protein. The sample comprises 57,000 or so distinct CDR3 sequences, roughly a fifth of which are singletons, and 11% to 15% rests with the top ten. This sequence joins TRBV6-5 and TRBJ1-1; D might be TRBD1 (5 bases). This clonotype was obtained from a donor at least 40 years old with multiple myeloma. Sequencing input: a population of CD138-negative cells sorted from bone marrow. The CDR3, as DNA: TGTGCCACCTTTAATACGGGGGACACTGAAGCTTTCTTT. Amino acids: CATFNTGDTEAFF.